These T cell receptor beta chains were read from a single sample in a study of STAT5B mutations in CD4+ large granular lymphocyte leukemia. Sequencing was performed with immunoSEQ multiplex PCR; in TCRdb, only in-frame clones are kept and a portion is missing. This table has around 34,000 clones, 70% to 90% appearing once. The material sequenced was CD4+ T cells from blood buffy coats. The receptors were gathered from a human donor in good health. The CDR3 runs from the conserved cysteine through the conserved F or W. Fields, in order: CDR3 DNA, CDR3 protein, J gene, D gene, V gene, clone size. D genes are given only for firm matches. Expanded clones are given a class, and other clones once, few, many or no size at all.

cdr3_nt: TGTGCGGTAGCGGGAGAGGGTTATACGCAGTATTTT
cdr3_aa: CAVAGEGYTQYF
j_call: TRBJ2-3
d_call: TRBD2
v_call: TRBV7-9
clone_size: -

cdr3_nt: TGTGCCAGCAGCTCTTGGAGACGAAGCTCCTACGAGCAGTACTTC
cdr3_aa: CASSSWRRSSYEQYF
j_call: TRBJ2-7
d_call: -
v_call: TRBV5-6
clone_size: -

cdr3_nt: TGCAGCGTTGAAGTCGGTTCCAAAGAGACCCAGTACTTC
cdr3_aa: CSVEVGSKETQYF
j_call: TRBJ2-5
d_call: -
v_call: TRBV29-1
clone_size: -

cdr3_nt: TGTGCCAGCAGTTACTACGACGGAGGGGCCGAGCAGTACTTC
cdr3_aa: CASSYYDGGAEQYF
j_call: TRBJ2-7
d_call: -
v_call: TRBV6-5
clone_size: -

cdr3_nt: TGCGCCAGCAGCTTGGTTATGAGCGGTACAGATACGCAGTATTTT
cdr3_aa: CASSLVMSGTDTQYF
j_call: TRBJ2-3
d_call: -
v_call: TRBV5-1
clone_size: -

cdr3_nt: TGTGCCAGCAGCAAAGACAGGAACACTGAAGCTTTCTTT
cdr3_aa: CASSKDRNTEAFF
j_call: TRBJ1-1
d_call: -
v_call: TRBV7-2
clone_size: once

cdr3_nt: TGCGCCAGCAGCTTCCCGGACAGGACTAGCGGGAGATCGAGCACCGGGGAGCTGTTTTTT
cdr3_aa: CASSFPDRTSGRSSTGELFF
j_call: TRBJ2-2
d_call: TRBD2
v_call: TRBV5-1
clone_size: -

cdr3_nt: TGCGCCAGCAGTGAGTCAGTAGTATTTGGACAGAGGAACACTGAAGCTTTCTTT
cdr3_aa: CASSESVVFGQRNTEAFF
j_call: TRBJ1-1
d_call: -
v_call: TRBV10-1
clone_size: -

cdr3_nt: TGTGCCAGCAGTTTACTGCGGGGCTCCTACGAGCAGTACTTC
cdr3_aa: CASSLLRGSYEQYF
j_call: TRBJ2-7
d_call: -
v_call: TRBV27
clone_size: once

cdr3_nt: TGCGCCAGCAGCTTGGCACAGGGGGCGTTGATGGCCGGGGAGCTGTTTTTT
cdr3_aa: CASSLAQGALMAGELFF
j_call: TRBJ2-2
d_call: TRBD1
v_call: TRBV5-1
clone_size: -

cdr3_nt: TGCGCCAGCAGCTTGTCTGTAGGGCCCGAGACCCAGTACTTC
cdr3_aa: CASSLSVGPETQYF
j_call: TRBJ2-5
d_call: -
v_call: TRBV5-1
clone_size: -

cdr3_nt: TGTGCCAGCAGGACAGACAGGGCGGGTGAAAAACTGTTTTTT
cdr3_aa: CASRTDRAGEKLFF
j_call: TRBJ1-4
d_call: TRBD1
v_call: TRBV5-4
clone_size: -

cdr3_nt: TGTGCCAGCAGAGTTAGCGGGGCGAACACCGGGGAGCTGTTTTTT
cdr3_aa: CASRVSGANTGELFF
j_call: TRBJ2-2
d_call: TRBD2
v_call: TRBV6-6
clone_size: -

cdr3_nt: TGCGCCAGCAGTTCCCATAGCGGGAGTGCGGAGACCCAGTACTTC
cdr3_aa: CASSSHSGSAETQYF
j_call: TRBJ2-5
d_call: TRBD2
v_call: TRBV10-1
clone_size: -

cdr3_nt: TGTGCCAGTAGAGGACTGAGCTCCTACAATGAGCAGTTCTTC
cdr3_aa: CASRGLSSYNEQFF
j_call: TRBJ2-1
d_call: -
v_call: TRBV19
clone_size: -

cdr3_nt: TGTGCCAGCAGCGGGGACGCGAGCGGGGGTGGGAGTGAGCAGTTCTTC
cdr3_aa: CASSGDASGGGSEQFF
j_call: TRBJ2-1
d_call: TRBD2
v_call: TRBV7-8
clone_size: -

cdr3_nt: TGTGCCAGCAGCTTAGCTAGCGGGTCTAGCACAGATACGCAGTATTTT
cdr3_aa: CASSLASGSSTDTQYF
j_call: TRBJ2-3
d_call: TRBD2
v_call: TRBV7-6
clone_size: -

cdr3_nt: TGTGCCAGCAGTGAAACACACCCGAGGGGCAATCAGCCCCAGCATTTT
cdr3_aa: CASSETHPRGNQPQHF
j_call: TRBJ1-5
d_call: -
v_call: TRBV6-1
clone_size: -

cdr3_nt: TGTGCCATCCACTTCGGGGGCTTCTACGAGCAGTACTTC
cdr3_aa: CAIHFGGFYEQYF
j_call: TRBJ2-7
d_call: -
v_call: TRBV27
clone_size: -

cdr3_nt: TGTGCCAGCAGCCAAGGACAGGCCTTCCCTCCTGAAGCTTTCTTT
cdr3_aa: CASSQGQAFPPEAFF
j_call: TRBJ1-1
d_call: -
v_call: TRBV14
clone_size: -

cdr3_nt: TGTGCCAGCAGCTTAGAGGTGGGACGGACTAACTATGGCTACACCTTC
cdr3_aa: CASSLEVGRTNYGYTF
j_call: TRBJ1-2
d_call: -
v_call: TRBV11-2
clone_size: -

cdr3_nt: TGTGCCAGCTCACCACCGGGGGACACTGAAGCTTTCTTT
cdr3_aa: CASSPPGDTEAFF
j_call: TRBJ1-1
d_call: -
v_call: TRBV18
clone_size: -

cdr3_nt: TGTGCCTGTAGTACTAACTACGAGCAGTACTTC
cdr3_aa: CACSTNYEQYF
j_call: TRBJ2-7
d_call: -
v_call: TRBV30
clone_size: -

cdr3_nt: TGCAGCGTAAGGGACAGTAAATACGAGCAGTACTTC
cdr3_aa: CSVRDSKYEQYF
j_call: TRBJ2-7
d_call: TRBD1
v_call: TRBV29-1
clone_size: -

cdr3_nt: TGTGCCTGGAGGAGAGGCCAGGGGGCCCATCGTGAAAAACTGTTTTTT
cdr3_aa: CAWRRGQGAHREKLFF
j_call: TRBJ1-4
d_call: TRBD1
v_call: TRBV30
clone_size: -

cdr3_nt: TGTGCCAGCTTGCGGGCAGGGGTAGGGGCCAACGTCCTGACTTTC
cdr3_aa: CASLRAGVGANVLTF
j_call: TRBJ2-6
d_call: -
v_call: TRBV18
clone_size: -

cdr3_nt: TGCAGGGCGACAGCGGACAATGAGCAGTTCTTC
cdr3_aa: CRATADNEQFF
j_call: TRBJ2-1
d_call: -
v_call: TRBV20-1
clone_size: -

cdr3_nt: TGTGCCAGTAGGAAAAGGGGGCGAAGGAATACTGAAGCTTTCTTT
cdr3_aa: CASRKRGRRNTEAFF
j_call: TRBJ1-1
d_call: TRBD1
v_call: TRBV19
clone_size: -

cdr3_nt: TGCGCCAGCAGCTTCGGACTAGCGGGAGGGGTCGGGGAGCTGTTTTTT
cdr3_aa: CASSFGLAGGVGELFF
j_call: TRBJ2-2
d_call: TRBD2
v_call: TRBV5-1
clone_size: -

cdr3_nt: TGTGCCAGCAGCTTGGAGGTGGGGGCGAACACCGGGGAGCTGTTTTTT
cdr3_aa: CASSLEVGANTGELFF
j_call: TRBJ2-2
d_call: -
v_call: TRBV5-8
clone_size: -

cdr3_nt: TGTGCCAGCAGCCCGGGACAGGGGAGTCAGCCCCAGCATTTT
cdr3_aa: CASSPGQGSQPQHF
j_call: TRBJ1-5
d_call: TRBD1
v_call: TRBV6-5
clone_size: -

cdr3_nt: TGTGCCAGCAGTTTTGAGGGACAGGGACACACCGGGGAGCTGTTTTTT
cdr3_aa: CASSFEGQGHTGELFF
j_call: TRBJ2-2
d_call: TRBD1
v_call: TRBV28
clone_size: few

cdr3_nt: TGTGCCAGCACCCTAGGGACAGGGAATCAGCCCCAGCATTTT
cdr3_aa: CASTLGTGNQPQHF
j_call: TRBJ1-5
d_call: TRBD1
v_call: TRBV28
clone_size: -

cdr3_nt: TGTGCCAGCAGTGACTTCGGGGCTGGGGCCAACGTCCTGACTTTC
cdr3_aa: CASSDFGAGANVLTF
j_call: TRBJ2-6
d_call: -
v_call: TRBV6-4
clone_size: -

cdr3_nt: TGCGCCAGCAGCGTCCAGGCGAACACCGGGGAGCTGTTTTTT
cdr3_aa: CASSVQANTGELFF
j_call: TRBJ2-2
d_call: -
v_call: TRBV5-1
clone_size: -

cdr3_nt: TGTGCCAGCAGCCCCGGGACAGGGAACGAGCAGTACTTC
cdr3_aa: CASSPGTGNEQYF
j_call: TRBJ2-7
d_call: TRBD1
v_call: TRBV11-2
clone_size: -

cdr3_nt: TGTGCCAGCAGTTACCAGGTAGCGGGATCACGCGGGGAGCTGTTTTTT
cdr3_aa: CASSYQVAGSRGELFF
j_call: TRBJ2-2
d_call: TRBD2
v_call: TRBV6-5
clone_size: -

cdr3_nt: TGCGCCAGCAGCTTACTTGGGACAGGTCCTACCGGGGAGCTGTTTTTT
cdr3_aa: CASSLLGTGPTGELFF
j_call: TRBJ2-2
d_call: TRBD1
v_call: TRBV5-1
clone_size: -

cdr3_nt: TGTGCCAGCAGTTACTCGATGCGGGCAGAGGAAACAGATACGCAGTATTTT
cdr3_aa: CASSYSMRAEETDTQYF
j_call: TRBJ2-3
d_call: -
v_call: TRBV6-7
clone_size: -

cdr3_nt: TGTGCCAGTTCCTATCCGAGGGGCACTGAAGCTTTCTTT
cdr3_aa: CASSYPRGTEAFF
j_call: TRBJ1-1
d_call: -
v_call: TRBV5-8
clone_size: -

cdr3_nt: TGCGCCAGCAGCTTGGGACCCTCTAACACTGAAGCTTTCTTT
cdr3_aa: CASSLGPSNTEAFF
j_call: TRBJ1-1
d_call: -
v_call: TRBV5-1
clone_size: -

cdr3_nt: TGTGCCAGCAGTTTGTCGGGGGGACCGAACTATGGCTACACCTTC
cdr3_aa: CASSLSGGPNYGYTF
j_call: TRBJ1-2
d_call: -
v_call: TRBV28
clone_size: few

cdr3_nt: TGTGCCAGCAGCAATGGGAGAGGGCGGCAAGAGACCCAGTACTTC
cdr3_aa: CASSNGRGRQETQYF
j_call: TRBJ2-5
d_call: -
v_call: TRBV21-1
clone_size: -

cdr3_nt: TGCAGCACCAAGACAGAGTCAGAGACCCAGTACTTC
cdr3_aa: CSTKTESETQYF
j_call: TRBJ2-5
d_call: -
v_call: TRBV29-1
clone_size: -

cdr3_nt: TGTGCCATCAGTGAGTCGACTGCAGGGTCAGAGACCCAGTACTTC
cdr3_aa: CAISESTAGSETQYF
j_call: TRBJ2-5
d_call: -
v_call: TRBV10-3
clone_size: -

cdr3_nt: TGTGCCAGCAGTTCCGCGGGGCCGAACACCGGGGAGCTGTTTTTT
cdr3_aa: CASSSAGPNTGELFF
j_call: TRBJ2-2
d_call: -
v_call: TRBV28
clone_size: -

cdr3_nt: TGTGCCAGTAGTATACTGGCGGGGGGGTCCACAGATACGCAGTATTTT
cdr3_aa: CASSILAGGSTDTQYF
j_call: TRBJ2-3
d_call: TRBD2
v_call: TRBV19
clone_size: -

cdr3_nt: TGTGCCATCAGTTATAGCGGGCCCGTTAGCTCCTACGAGCAGTACTTC
cdr3_aa: CAISYSGPVSSYEQYF
j_call: TRBJ2-7
d_call: TRBD2
v_call: TRBV10-3
clone_size: -

cdr3_nt: TGTGCCAGCAGCTTGGGTTCCTATGGCTACACCTTC
cdr3_aa: CASSLGSYGYTF
j_call: TRBJ1-2
d_call: -
v_call: TRBV7-2
clone_size: -

cdr3_nt: TGTGCCAGCACCGGGGAGAAATTCGGCAATCAGCCCCAGCATTTT
cdr3_aa: CASTGEKFGNQPQHF
j_call: TRBJ1-5
d_call: -
v_call: TRBV2
clone_size: -

cdr3_nt: TGTGCCAGCAGGAGCGTGGTTTCTGGGGCCAACGTCCTGACTTTC
cdr3_aa: CASRSVVSGANVLTF
j_call: TRBJ2-6
d_call: -
v_call: TRBV6-1
clone_size: -

cdr3_nt: TGCGCCAGCAGCCCCTCGACAGGGATCACTGAAGCTTTCTTT
cdr3_aa: CASSPSTGITEAFF
j_call: TRBJ1-1
d_call: TRBD1
v_call: TRBV5-1
clone_size: few

cdr3_nt: TGCGCCAGCAGCACGGCAACAGGGTTGGGGACTGAAGCTTTCTTT
cdr3_aa: CASSTATGLGTEAFF
j_call: TRBJ1-1
d_call: -
v_call: TRBV5-1
clone_size: -

cdr3_nt: TGTGCCTGGAGTTCCCTGTGGCGCGAGCAGTACTTC
cdr3_aa: CAWSSLWREQYF
j_call: TRBJ2-7
d_call: -
v_call: TRBV30
clone_size: once

cdr3_nt: TGTGCCTGGAGTGTCTGGCTAGCGGGAGGGGATGGCGGAAAAGAGACCCAGTACTTC
cdr3_aa: CAWSVWLAGGDGGKETQYF
j_call: TRBJ2-5
d_call: TRBD2
v_call: TRBV30
clone_size: -

cdr3_nt: TGCGCCAGCGGCGGGAGGGGGGCTTACAATGAGCAGTTCTTC
cdr3_aa: CASGGRGAYNEQFF
j_call: TRBJ2-1
d_call: TRBD2
v_call: TRBV10-2
clone_size: -

cdr3_nt: TGTGCCAGCAGCTTGGGGTCAGGGGGGACACTTAGCACAGATACGCAGTATTTT
cdr3_aa: CASSLGSGGTLSTDTQYF
j_call: TRBJ2-3
d_call: -
v_call: TRBV5-5
clone_size: once

cdr3_nt: TGTGCCAGCCGAAATCCGGGACTAGCTAACAATGAGCAGTTCTTC
cdr3_aa: CASRNPGLANNEQFF
j_call: TRBJ2-1
d_call: TRBD2
v_call: TRBV18
clone_size: -

cdr3_nt: TGTGCCAGCACTGGCCAGGGAAGAAGGAACACTGAAGCTTTCTTT
cdr3_aa: CASTGQGRRNTEAFF
j_call: TRBJ1-1
d_call: -
v_call: TRBV2
clone_size: -